This T cell receptor beta chain was captured in a study of circulating CD8 cells and anti-PD-1 response in melanoma. Study observations and caveats: DNEG was most diverse; TIGIT repertoires were least diverse.

Live CD3+CD8+TCRalphabeta+ cells were sorted into four subsets by PD-1 and/or TIGIT. TCR libraries were prepared from around 15 ng of total RNA with the QIAseq Immune Repertoire TCR panel. MiXCR was run by TCRdb on the reads, yielding one entry per CDR3 protein. The table records 550 to 650 distinct CDR3 sequences, about 5.6% of them present only once. Within the sample, this clonotype is medium-sized. Its cognate antigen is unknown. The source was CD8+ T cells from PBMCs, collected at baseline or after one month of anti-PD-1 therapy (not recorded which). This sequence was found in a human donor with melanoma.

The CDR3 loop reads CASSIGLANEQFF. In DNA form, the CDR3 reads TGTGCCAGTAGTATAGGACTAGCCAATGAGCAGTTCTTC. The chain carries TRBV19 and TRBJ2-1; 7 nucleotides match TRBD2. The J segment lost 6 bases and the V segment lost 1 base, leaving 0 bases of the junction unmatched. The CDR3 is 13 amino acids. CDR1 LNHDA and CDR2 SQIVND come from the germline V gene (reference sequence).